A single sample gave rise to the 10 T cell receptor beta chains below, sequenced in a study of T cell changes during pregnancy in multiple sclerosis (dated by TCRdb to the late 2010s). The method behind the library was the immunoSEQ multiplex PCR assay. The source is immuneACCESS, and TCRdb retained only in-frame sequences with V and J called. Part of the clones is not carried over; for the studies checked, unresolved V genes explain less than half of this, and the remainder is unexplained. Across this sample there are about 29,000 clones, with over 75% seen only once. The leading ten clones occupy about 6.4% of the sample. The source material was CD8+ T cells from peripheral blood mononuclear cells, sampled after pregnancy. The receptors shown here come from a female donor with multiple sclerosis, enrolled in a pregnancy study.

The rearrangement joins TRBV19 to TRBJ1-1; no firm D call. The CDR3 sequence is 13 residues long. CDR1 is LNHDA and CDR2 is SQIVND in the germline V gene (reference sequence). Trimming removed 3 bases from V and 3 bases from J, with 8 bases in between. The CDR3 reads CASSIEGYTEAFF. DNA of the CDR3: TGTGCCAGTAGTATCGAGGGTTACACTGAAGCTTTCTTT.

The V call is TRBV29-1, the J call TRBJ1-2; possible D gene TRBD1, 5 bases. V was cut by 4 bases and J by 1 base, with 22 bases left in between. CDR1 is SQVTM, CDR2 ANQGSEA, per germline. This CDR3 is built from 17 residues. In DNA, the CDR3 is TGCAGCGTTGGAATGACAGCTCACCGTTCCCTTAACTATGGCTACACCTTC. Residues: CSVGMTAHRSLNYGYTF.

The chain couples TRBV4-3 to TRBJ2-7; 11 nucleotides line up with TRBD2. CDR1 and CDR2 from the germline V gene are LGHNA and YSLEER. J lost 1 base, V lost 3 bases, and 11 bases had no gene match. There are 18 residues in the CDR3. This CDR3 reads CASSQGLAVDTSSYEQYF. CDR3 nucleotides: TGCGCCAGCAGCCAGGGACTAGCGGTCGATACATCTTCCTACGAGCAGTACTTC.

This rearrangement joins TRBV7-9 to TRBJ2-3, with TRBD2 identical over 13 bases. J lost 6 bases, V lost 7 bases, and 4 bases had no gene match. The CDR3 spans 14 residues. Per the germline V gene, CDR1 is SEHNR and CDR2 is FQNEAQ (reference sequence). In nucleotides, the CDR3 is TGTGCCAGCACCGGGACTAGCGGGATTGATACGCAGTATTTT. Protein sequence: CASTGTSGIDTQYF.

The CDR3 protein is CASSLAGVGYEQYF. CDR3 bases: TGTGCCAGCAGCTTAGCGGGAGTGGGTTACGAGCAGTACTTC. V and J are TRBV11-2 and TRBJ2-7, with D possibly being TRBD2 (6 bases). The CDR3 covers 14 residues. V lost 1 base, J lost 4 bases, and 11 bases lay in between. Per the germline V gene, CDR1 is SGHAT and CDR2 is FQNNGV.

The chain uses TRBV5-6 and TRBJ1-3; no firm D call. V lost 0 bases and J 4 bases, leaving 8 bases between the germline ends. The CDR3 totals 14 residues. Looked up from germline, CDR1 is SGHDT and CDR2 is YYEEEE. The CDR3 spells CASSLVTPGNTIYF. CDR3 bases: TGTGCCAGCAGCTTGGTAACACCGGGAAACACCATATATTTT.

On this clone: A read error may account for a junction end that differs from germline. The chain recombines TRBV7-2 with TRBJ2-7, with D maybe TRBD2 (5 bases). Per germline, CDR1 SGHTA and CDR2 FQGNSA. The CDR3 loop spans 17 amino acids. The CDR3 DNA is TGTGCCAGCAGCTTAAGACCTGACTATTACATATCCTACGAGCAGTGCTTC. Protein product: CASSLRPDYYISYEQCF.

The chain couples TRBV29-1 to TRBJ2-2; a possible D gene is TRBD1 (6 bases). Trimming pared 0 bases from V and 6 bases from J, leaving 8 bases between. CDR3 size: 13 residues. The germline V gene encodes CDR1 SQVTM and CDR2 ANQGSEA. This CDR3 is CSVEDRGAGELFF. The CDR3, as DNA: TGCAGCGTTGAAGACAGGGGAGCCGGGGAGCTGTTTTTT.

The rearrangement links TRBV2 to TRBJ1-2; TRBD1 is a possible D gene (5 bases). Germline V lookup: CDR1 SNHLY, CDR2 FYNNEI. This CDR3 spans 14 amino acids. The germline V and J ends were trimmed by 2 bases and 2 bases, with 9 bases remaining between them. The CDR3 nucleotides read TGTGCCAGCAGTGAAACGGGGGGGAACTATGGCTACACCTTC. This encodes CASSETGGNYGYTF. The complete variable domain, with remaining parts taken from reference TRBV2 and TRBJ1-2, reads EPEVTQTPSHQVTQMGQEVILRCVPISNHLYFYWYRQILGQKVEFLVSFYNNEISEKSEIFDDQFSVERPDGSNFTLKIRSTKLEDSAMYFCASSETGGNYGYTFGSGTRLTVV.

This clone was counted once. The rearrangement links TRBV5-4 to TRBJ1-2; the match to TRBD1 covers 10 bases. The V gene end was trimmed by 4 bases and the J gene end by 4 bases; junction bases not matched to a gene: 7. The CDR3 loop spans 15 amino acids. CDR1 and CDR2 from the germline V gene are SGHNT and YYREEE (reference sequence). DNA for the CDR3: TGTGCCAGCAGCCCGGGGACAGGGGAAGGCTATGGCTACACCTTC. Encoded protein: CASSPGTGEGYGYTF.